These T cell receptor beta chains were read from a single sample in a study of OX40 agonist ivuxolimab in advanced cancers. TCRdb keeps only in-frame clones here, not all; method: immunoSEQ multiplex PCR. The sample has some 14,000 clones, about 73% seen once. The source material was CD4+ or CD8+ T cells sorted from blood, sampled in a trial of the OX40 agonist ivuxolimab. All receptors derive from an adult with an advanced solid tumor such as melanoma, head and neck, liver or kidney cancer. Both conserved end residues are trimmed from each CDR3. Not every row has a clone size; where given, it reads once, few, many or a size class.

>13|TRBJ1-5|NA|TRBV2
ASSERAGYNQPQH
>13|TRBJ2-5|NA|TRBV6-6
ASSYEVGGRETQY
>14|TRBJ2-7|NA|TRBV7-9
ASSLTQGYTSYEQY
>13|TRBJ2-2|NA|TRBV27
ASSTLAGGTGELF
>14|TRBJ1-5|medium-sized|TRBV7-6
ASSLGGGGARQPQH
>12|TRBJ1-4|medium-sized|TRBV7-9
ASSLVRGGEKLF
>14|TRBJ1-2|once|TRBV7-2
ASSSTTTAGAGGYT
>14|TRBJ2-7|NA|TRBV15
ATSSMGTTSSYEQY
>12|TRBJ2-7|NA|TRBV7-6
ASSLGSLAPEQY
>13|TRBJ2-5|NA|TRBV7-9
ASSLGTSGFFFTD
>14|TRBJ2-7|NA|TRBV5-1
ASSWGTGRLDDEQY
>10|TRBJ1-2|NA|TRBV7-1
ASSDGGDGYT
>15|TRBJ2-3|NA|TRBV5-6
ASSSPHSGSFADTQY
>14|TRBJ2-1|NA|TRBV2
ASSEAEIAVNNEQF
>11|TRBJ1-2|NA|TRBV6-5
ASSVGDHYGYT
>14|TRBJ2-7|NA|TRBV7-8
ASSSTLGGPTYEQY
>13|TRBJ2-1|NA|TRBV30
AWSVEASGLVEQF
>12|TRBJ1-5|NA|TRBV7-9
ASSLPGGNQPQH
>12|TRBJ1-5|NA|TRBV27
ASSLGQGHQPQH
>14|TRBJ2-5|NA|TRBV5-1
ASSRLIYADGETQY
>13|TRBJ2-5|medium-sized|TRBV2
ASTPPGLAPGTQY
>13|TRBJ2-5|NA|TRBV13
ASSLGGGEKETQY
>10|TRBJ2-3|NA|TRBV18
ASSPTTDTQY
>9|TRBJ2-1|NA|TRBV30
AWSDPYEQF
>11|TRBJ2-7|NA|TRBV28
ASSLPARYEQY
>17|TRBJ2-7|NA|TRBV4-1
ASSQVLKPGGPFFYEQY
>12|TRBJ1-1|NA|TRBV7-9
ASSLVLPNTEAF
>13|TRBJ1-2|medium-sized|TRBV13
ASRPTGQGDYGYT
>11|TRBJ2-1|NA|TRBV9
ASSADRGDEQF
>12|TRBJ1-1|NA|TRBV2
ASSADRVNTEAF
>14|TRBJ2-7|NA|TRBV2
ASSEEQIINSYEQY
>10|TRBJ2-7|NA|TRBV25-1
ASSGQGSEQY
>14|TRBJ2-3|NA|TRBV18
ASSSPSGRAQDTQY
>14|TRBJ2-5|NA|TRBV28
ASSRRLGGIQETQY
>14|TRBJ1-1|NA|TRBV18
ASSPPAPGPDTEAF
>11|TRBJ1-2|NA|TRBV7-9
ASSPWGAEGYT
>13|TRBJ1-4|NA|TRBV6-4
ASSASRPRLVKLF
>13|TRBJ1-2|NA|TRBV6-4
ASSDGTGGPNGYT
>12|TRBJ1-1|NA|TRBV15
ATSRDHWSPEAF
>13|TRBJ2-1|NA|TRBV5-6
ASSLEGIIRNEQF
>12|TRBJ2-6|NA|TRBV6-5
ASTRDSGANVLT
>12|TRBJ2-7|few|TRBV4-1
ASSPRAATYEQY
>16|TRBJ2-5|NA|TRBV7-9
ASSPLLGTSGRRETQY
>12|TRBJ2-7|NA|TRBV6-5
ASSEYGPPYEQY
>10|TRBJ2-7|few|TRBV29-1
SAKKTGKEQY
>10|TRBJ1-2|NA|TRBV6-7
ASSDGGDGYT
>15|TRBJ2-7|NA|TRBV7-9
ASSPPRTGGDPYEQY
>11|TRBJ2-4|few|TRBV4-2
ASSQVSGWHLR
>9|TRBJ2-7|NA|TRBV5-4
ASSVGGEQY
>14|TRBJ2-1|NA|TRBV7-9
ASSPKVAGRDNEQF
>12|TRBJ2-7|NA|TRBV15
ATSSRLAADEQY
>13|TRBJ2-7|NA|TRBV11-1
ASSLATGSSYEQY
>13|TRBJ2-1|NA|TRBV5-4
ASTWGGGDYNEQF
>13|TRBJ2-7|NA|TRBV6-5
ASSRDPGYSYEQY